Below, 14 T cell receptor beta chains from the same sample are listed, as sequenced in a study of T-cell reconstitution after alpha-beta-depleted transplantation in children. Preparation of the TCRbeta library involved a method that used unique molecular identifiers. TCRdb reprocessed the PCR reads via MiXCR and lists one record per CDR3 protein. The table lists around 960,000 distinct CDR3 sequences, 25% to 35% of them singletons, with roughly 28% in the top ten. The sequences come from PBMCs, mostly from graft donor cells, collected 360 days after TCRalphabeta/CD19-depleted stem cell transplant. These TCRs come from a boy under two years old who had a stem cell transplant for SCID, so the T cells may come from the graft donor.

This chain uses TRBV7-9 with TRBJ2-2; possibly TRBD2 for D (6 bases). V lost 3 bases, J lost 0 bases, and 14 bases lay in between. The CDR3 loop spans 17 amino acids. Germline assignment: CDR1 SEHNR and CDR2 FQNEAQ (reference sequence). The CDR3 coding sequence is TGTGCCAGCAGCTTTGGGGGGAGGTCTTCGAACACCGGGGAGCTGTTTTTT. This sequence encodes CASSFGGRSSNTGELFF.

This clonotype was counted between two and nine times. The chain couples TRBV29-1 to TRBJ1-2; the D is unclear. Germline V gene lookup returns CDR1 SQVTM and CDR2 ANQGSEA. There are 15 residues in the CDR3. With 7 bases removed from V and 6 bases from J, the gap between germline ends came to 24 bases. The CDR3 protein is CSEICQVLPRDGYTF. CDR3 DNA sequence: TGCAGCGAGATATGTCAGGTCTTACCCCGTGATGGCTACACCTTC.

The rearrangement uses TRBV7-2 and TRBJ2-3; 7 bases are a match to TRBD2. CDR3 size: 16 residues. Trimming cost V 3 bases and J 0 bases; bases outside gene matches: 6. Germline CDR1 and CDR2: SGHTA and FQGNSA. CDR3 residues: CASSFFGTISTDTQYF. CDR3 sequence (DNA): TGTGCCAGCAGCTTCTTCGGGACTATCAGCACAGATACGCAGTATTTT.

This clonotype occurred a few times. The CDR3 DNA reads TGCGCCAGCGGAACCAGGGGAGTTTGGGGTCAAGAGACCCAGTACTTC. The encoded protein is CASGTRGVWGQETQYF. The gene calls are TRBV5-1 and TRBJ2-5; D might be TRBD1 (6 bases). The germline V gene has CDR1 SGHRS and CDR2 YFSETQ. V was trimmed by 7 bases and J by 2 bases, leaving 21 bases between them. This CDR3 has 16 residues.

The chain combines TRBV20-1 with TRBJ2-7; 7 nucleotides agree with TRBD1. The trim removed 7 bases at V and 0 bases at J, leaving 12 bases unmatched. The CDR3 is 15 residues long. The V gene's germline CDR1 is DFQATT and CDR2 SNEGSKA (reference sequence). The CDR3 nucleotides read TGCAGTGTAAGATACGGGACAGACAGCTCCTACGAGCAGTACTTC. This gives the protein CSVRYGTDSSYEQYF.

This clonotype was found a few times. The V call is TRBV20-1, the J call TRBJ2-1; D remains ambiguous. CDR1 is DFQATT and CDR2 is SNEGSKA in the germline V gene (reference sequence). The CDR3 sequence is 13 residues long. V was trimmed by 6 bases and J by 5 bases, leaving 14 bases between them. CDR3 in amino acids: CSAPPSVNNEQFF. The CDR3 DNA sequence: TGCAGTGCCCCACCCAGTGTAAACAATGAGCAGTTCTTC.

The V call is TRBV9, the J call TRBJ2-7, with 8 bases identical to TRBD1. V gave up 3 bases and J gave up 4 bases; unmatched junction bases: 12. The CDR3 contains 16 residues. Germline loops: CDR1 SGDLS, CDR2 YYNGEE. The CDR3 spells CASSAEPGTGLYEQYF. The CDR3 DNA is TGTGCCAGCAGCGCGGAACCTGGGACAGGCCTATACGAGCAGTACTTC.

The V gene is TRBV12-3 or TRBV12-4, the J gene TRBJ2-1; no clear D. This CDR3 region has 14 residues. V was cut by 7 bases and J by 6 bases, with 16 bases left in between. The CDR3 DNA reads TGTGCCAGCACTAGTCCCGGAAGGCGCAATGAGCAGTTCTTC. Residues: CASTSPGRRNEQFF.

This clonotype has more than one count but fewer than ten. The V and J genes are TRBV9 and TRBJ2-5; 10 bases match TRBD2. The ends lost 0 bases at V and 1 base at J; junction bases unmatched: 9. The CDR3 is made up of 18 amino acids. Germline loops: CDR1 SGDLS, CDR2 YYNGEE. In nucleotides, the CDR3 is TGTGCCAGCAGCGTAGGAAGCGGGGGGGCCCGAACCCAAGAGACCCAGTACTTC. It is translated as CASSVGSGGARTQETQYF.

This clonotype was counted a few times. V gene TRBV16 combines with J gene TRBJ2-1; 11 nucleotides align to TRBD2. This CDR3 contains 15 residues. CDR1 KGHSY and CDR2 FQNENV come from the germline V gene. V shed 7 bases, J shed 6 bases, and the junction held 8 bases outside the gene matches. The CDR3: CASTPIGTSGNEQFF. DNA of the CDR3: TGTGCCAGCACCCCAATAGGGACTAGCGGCAATGAGCAGTTCTTC.

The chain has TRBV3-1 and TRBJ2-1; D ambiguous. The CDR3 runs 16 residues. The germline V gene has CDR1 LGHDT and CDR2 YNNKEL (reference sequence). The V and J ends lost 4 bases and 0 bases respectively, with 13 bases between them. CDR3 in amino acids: CASSRIGSGSYNEQFF. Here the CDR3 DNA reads TGTGCCAGCAGCCGTATTGGGTCGGGCTCCTACAATGAGCAGTTCTTC.

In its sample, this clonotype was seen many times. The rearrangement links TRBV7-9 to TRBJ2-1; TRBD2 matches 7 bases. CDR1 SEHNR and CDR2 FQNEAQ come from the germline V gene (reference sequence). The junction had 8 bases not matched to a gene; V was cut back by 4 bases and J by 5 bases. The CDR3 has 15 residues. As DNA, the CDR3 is TGTGCCAGCAGCTCCCGCGGGGCGGGGGACAATGAGCAGTTCTTC. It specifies CASSSRGAGDNEQFF.

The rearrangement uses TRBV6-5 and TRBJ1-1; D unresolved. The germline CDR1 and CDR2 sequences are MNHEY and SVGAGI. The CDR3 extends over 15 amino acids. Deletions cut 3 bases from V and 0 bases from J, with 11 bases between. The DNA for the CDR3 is TGTGCCAGCAGTTATGGGAGGGAGGTGAACACTGAAGCTTTCTTT. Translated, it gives CASSYGREVNTEAFF.

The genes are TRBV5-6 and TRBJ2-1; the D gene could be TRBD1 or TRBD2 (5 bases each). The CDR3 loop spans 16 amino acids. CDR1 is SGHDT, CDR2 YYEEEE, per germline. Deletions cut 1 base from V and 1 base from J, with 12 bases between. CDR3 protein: CASSLSLGESYNEQFF. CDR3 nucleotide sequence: TGTGCCAGCAGCTTGTCGTTAGGGGAGTCCTACAATGAGCAGTTCTTC.